Presented here are 21 T cell receptor beta chains from one specimen sequenced in a study of CD8 T cells in Susac syndrome. Random hexamers were used to reverse transcribe the RNA input (roughly 0.5 to 1 ug). MiXCR was run by TCRdb on the immunoSEQ multiplex PCR reads, yielding one entry per CDR3 protein. The sample includes fewer than 150,000 distinct CDR3 sequences, about 90% of them seen just once. Sequenced: CD8+ T cells from PBMCs. The receptor source for this set is a human donor with multiple sclerosis.

This chain links TRBV12-3 or TRBV12-4 with TRBJ2-5; D is perhaps TRBD2 (6 bases). This CDR3 has 14 residues. V was trimmed by 1 base and J by 7 bases, leaving 13 bases between them. This CDR3 is CASSLGTTQTTQYF. Here the CDR3 DNA reads TGTGCCAGCAGTTTAGGGACTACCCAGACGACCCAGTACTTC.

V is TRBV28 and J is TRBJ2-3, with a possible D match to TRBD1 (5 bases). This CDR3 contains 14 residues. The germline V gene has CDR1 MDHEN and CDR2 SYDVKM. The V and J ends lost 4 bases and 2 bases respectively, with 10 bases between them. CDR3 amino acids: CASSWGRPTDTQYF. CDR3 DNA: TGTGCCAGCAGTTGGGGCAGACCCACAGATACGCAGTATTTT.

The chain is built from TRBV4-1 and TRBJ2-7; the match to TRBD1 covers 7 bases. Germline trimming cut 1 base from V and 0 bases from J; bases unmatched to any gene: 6. The germline CDR1 and CDR2 sequences are MGHRA and YSYEKL. The CDR3 sequence is 16 residues long. CDR3 DNA sequence: TGCGCCAGCAGCCAAGCCTACAGGGGAAACTCCTACGAGCAGTACTTC. It specifies CASSQAYRGNSYEQYF.

The CDR3 loop is CASSFGQGADTQYF. CDR3 DNA: TGTGCCAGCAGTTTCGGACAGGGGGCTGATACGCAGTATTTT. The chain carries TRBV6-6 and TRBJ2-3; TRBD1 agrees at 11 bases. Germline CDR1 is MNHNY and CDR2 is SVGAGI (reference sequence). The V gene end was trimmed by 4 bases and the J gene end by 6 bases; junction bases not matched to a gene: 3. The CDR3 runs to 14 residues.

The J gene is TRBJ1-3, the V gene TRBV27; D is uncertain. The CDR3 spans 15 residues. The germline V gene has CDR1 MNHEY and CDR2 SMNVEV (reference sequence). V dropped 0 bases and J dropped 2 bases, with 8 bases sitting between them. The CDR3 DNA is TGTGCCAGCAGTTTATCAGGCCAGACTGGAAACACCATATATTTT. Translation: CASSLSGQTGNTIYF.

The V and J genes are TRBV29-1 and TRBJ2-2; D may be TRBD2 (5 bases). CDR1 and CDR2 (germline): SQVTM, ANQGSEA. Deletions cut 7 bases from V and 0 bases from J, with 12 bases between. This CDR3 has 14 residues. CDR3: CSAEGETNTGELFF. Written as DNA, the CDR3 is TGCAGCGCTGAGGGCGAAACGAACACCGGGGAGCTGTTTTTT.

The chain carries TRBV19 and TRBJ1-1; unclear D gene. The CDR3 runs to 12 residues. Germline CDR1 and CDR2: LNHDA and SQIVND (reference sequence). V shed 3 bases and J shed 7 bases, with 9 bases lying between them. CDR3: CASSISWFEAFF. The CDR3, as DNA: TGTGCCAGTAGTATCTCCTGGTTTGAAGCTTTCTTT.

J is TRBJ2-3 and V is TRBV27; 8 bases fit TRBD1. The V and J ends lost 5 bases and 4 bases, in that order; junction bases with no gene match: 5. This CDR3 is built from 14 residues. Germline values: CDR1 MNHEY, CDR2 SMNVEV (reference sequence). CDR3 loop: CASSLGQGADTQYF. CDR3 nucleotides: TGTGCCAGCAGTCTCGGACAGGGTGCAGATACGCAGTATTTT.

This rearrangement joins TRBV5-1 to TRBJ2-5; 9 bases match TRBD1. Germline values: CDR1 SGHRS, CDR2 YFSETQ. The CDR3 extends over 14 amino acids. With 4 bases clipped from V and 5 bases from J, the junction kept 6 bases outside the gene matches. DNA of the CDR3: TGCGCCAGCAGCCAGGGACAGGGAGAGGAGACCCAGTACTTC. Amino acid sequence: CASSQGQGEETQYF.

V usage is TRBV4-3 and J usage is TRBJ1-1; D is possibly TRBD1 (5 bases). The CDR3 is 17 residues long. V was shortened by 3 bases and J by 0 bases, with 17 bases between the two germline ends. The germline CDR1 and CDR2 sequences are LGHNA and YSLEER. The CDR3 loop is CASSQERATAVNTEAFF. As DNA, the CDR3 is TGCGCCAGCAGCCAGGAAAGAGCGACAGCAGTGAACACTGAAGCTTTCTTT.

The chain joins TRBV3-1 to TRBJ1-5, with a tentative D call TRBD1 (5 bases). Germline CDR1 is LGHDT and CDR2 is YNNKEL (reference sequence). Trimming left V 1 base short and J 7 bases short, with 8 bases between. This CDR3 comprises 13 residues. CDR3 DNA sequence: TGTGCCAGCAGCCAAGTATGGGGGCAGCCCCAGCATTTT. It encodes CASSQVWGQPQHF.

The CDR3 loop is CAWSGRDLNTEAFF. CDR3 DNA: TGTGCCTGGAGTGGCCGGGACTTGAACACTGAAGCTTTCTTT. The chain employs TRBV30 and TRBJ1-1; possibly TRBD1 for D (5 bases). CDR1 and CDR2 from the germline V gene are GTSNPN and SVGIG (reference sequence). The CDR3 loop spans 14 amino acids. V lost 1 base and J 0 bases, leaving 9 bases between the germline ends.

This clonotype has only one observation. The rearrangement links TRBV29-1 to TRBJ1-1; the D is unclear. CDR1 and CDR2 from the germline V gene are SQVTM and ANQGSEA. The CDR3 runs to 14 residues. Trimming stripped 4 bases from V and 3 bases from J, with 15 bases between. The CDR3 region is CSVANPFLDTEAFF. CDR3 nucleotides: TGCAGCGTTGCCAATCCGTTTCTGGACACTGAAGCTTTCTTT.

This clonotype was found once. The chain is built from TRBV27 and TRBJ2-1; D is possibly TRBD1 (5 bases). The V end was cut by 2 bases, the J end by 4 bases, with 9 bases between. The germline CDR1 and CDR2 sequences are MNHEY and SMNVEV (reference sequence). The CDR3 length is 14 residues. CDR3 sequence (DNA): TGTGCCAGCAGTTTAAGGGGAATTTACAATGAGCAGTTCTTC. Amino acid sequence: CASSLRGIYNEQFF.

The chain carries TRBV27 and TRBJ2-7; 10 bases match TRBD2. J was trimmed by 2 bases and V by 5 bases; bases with no gene match: 9. CDR1 and CDR2 (germline): MNHEY, SMNVEV (reference sequence). The CDR3 has 16 residues. CDR3 sequence: CASSASGGPITYEQYF. The CDR3 nucleotides read TGTGCCAGCAGTGCTAGCGGGGGACCGATCACCTACGAGCAGTACTTC.

The V call is TRBV12-3 or TRBV12-4, the J call TRBJ2-6; no clear D. This CDR3 has 15 residues. V was cut by 4 bases and J by 2 bases, with 9 bases left in between. CDR3 in amino acids: CASSYTAPGANVLTF. Written as DNA, the CDR3 is TGTGCCAGCAGTTATACAGCTCCTGGGGCCAACGTCCTGACTTTC.

The rearrangement links TRBV6-5 to TRBJ2-7; D is uncertain. V lost 10 bases to trimming and J lost 0 bases, with 10 bases between them. The CDR3 runs 12 residues. From germline, CDR1 is MNHEY and CDR2 SVGAGI. CDR3 sequence reads: CATSVSSYEQYF. DNA for the CDR3: TGTGCCACCTCGGTGAGCTCCTACGAGCAGTACTTC.

V and J are TRBV3-1 and TRBJ1-5; D not resolved. This CDR3 contains 13 residues. Trimming removed 8 bases from V and 11 bases from J, with 19 bases in between. Germline loops: CDR1 LGHDT, CDR2 YNNKEL (reference sequence). The CDR3 loop reads CASSRPPLGSQHF. CDR3 bases: TGTGCCAGCTCCCGCCCGCCCTTAGGTTCCCAGCATTTT.

The rearrangement uses TRBV14 and TRBJ1-5, with D possibly being TRBD1 (6 bases). Deletions cut 2 bases from V and 11 bases from J, with 16 bases between. CDR3 length equals 14 residues. CDR1 is SGHDN, CDR2 FVKESK, per germline. The CDR3 sequence is CASSQPWTVEAQHF. CDR3 DNA: TGTGCCAGCAGCCAACCTTGGACAGTAGAGGCCCAGCATTTT.

V usage is TRBV15 and J usage is TRBJ1-6; unclear D gene. Trimming removed 6 bases from V and 5 bases from J, with 11 bases in between. From germline, CDR1 is LNHNV and CDR2 YYDKDF (reference sequence). The CDR3 has 14 residues. The CDR3 loop is CATRSGTDNSPLHF. CDR3 nucleotides: TGTGCCACCAGGAGCGGCACTGATAATTCACCCCTCCACTTT. Full variable domain (remainder filled in from reference TRBV15 and TRBJ1-6): DAMVIQNPRYQVTQFGKPVTLSCSQTLNHNVMYWYQQKSSQAPKLLFHYYDKDFNNEADTPDNFQSRRPNTSFCFLDIRSPGLGDTAMYLCATRSGTDNSPLHFGNGTRLTVT.

The chain employs TRBV29-1 and TRBJ1-1; 8 nucleotides agree with TRBD1. CDR1 SQVTM and CDR2 ANQGSEA come from the germline V gene. The CDR3 spans 9 residues. The CDR3 coding sequence is TGCAGTGTCGACAGGGGAGCTTTCTTT. Its translation is CSVDRGAFF.